The T cell receptor beta chain under discussion was sequenced for a study of long-term antiretroviral therapy in people with HIV. Sequencing used immunoSEQ v3.0 at survey level. The assay was immunoSEQ multiplex PCR, and TCRdb's table has in-frame clones only and misses some. The table includes 20,000 to 30,000 clones, around 81% detected once. J was trimmed by 5 bases and V by 4 bases; bases with no gene match: 2. The V gene's germline CDR1 is SGHDT and CDR2 YYEEEE. The CDR3 contains 13 residues. This clonotype originated in a woman younger than 35 with HIV. The chain is built from TRBV5-6 and TRBJ2-7, with TRBD1 identical over 11 bases. Sample: unsorted PBMCs, taken at the start of antiretroviral therapy, before treatment. The CDR3 DNA sequence: TGTGCCAGCAGCATGGGACAGGGGGACGAGCAGTACTTC. Encoded protein: CASSMGQGDEQYF.